Each of the 10 T cell receptor beta chains below was sequenced from the same sample in a study of low-dose radiotherapy and immunotherapy resistance in tumors. Time point meaning: before trial treatment. TRAV- and TRBV-specific primers were used for first-strand cDNA, which covered alpha and beta chains. Both a constant-region primer and a V-primer adapter served to amplify TCRs across approximately 19 PCR cycles. Each CDR3 protein gets one entry after TCRdb re-called the reads with MiXCR. The sample records some 85,000 distinct CDR3 sequences, 15% to 20% being singletons. The sample consisted of PBMCs, taken before treatment. These receptors originate from a male donor with prostate cancer.

This clonotype was counted many times. The rearrangement joins TRBV20-1 to TRBJ2-7, with a tentative D call TRBD1 (6 bases). V lost 0 bases, J lost 9 bases, and 15 bases lay in between. This CDR3 is 13 amino acids long. Germline CDR1 is DFQATT and CDR2 is SNEGSKA (reference sequence). The CDR3 DNA is TGCAGTGCTAGAGAGGGGGACATTGGTGTGCAGTACTTC. This codes for CSAREGDIGVQYF.

This clonotype was seen at least ten times. The rearrangement joins TRBV20-1 to TRBJ2-3; D gene uncertain. Trimming removed 2 bases at V and 5 bases at J, with 14 bases between. CDR3 length: 14 amino acids. Germline lookup yields CDR1 DFQATT and CDR2 SNEGSKA (reference sequence). The CDR3 sequence: CSARLALDRDTQYF. In nucleotides, the CDR3 is TGCAGTGCTAGATTAGCCCTAGACCGAGATACGCAGTATTTT.

In this sample, this clonotype turned up many times. The chain joins TRBV10-3 to TRBJ1-6; D ambiguous. The CDR3 loop spans 14 amino acids. Germline loops: CDR1 ENHRY, CDR2 SYGVKD. V was trimmed by 5 bases and J by 10 bases, leaving 15 bases between them. CDR3 region: CAISTDVGKSPLHF. The CDR3 region has the DNA TGTGCCATCAGTACGGACGTAGGAAAGTCACCCCTCCACTTT.

This clonotype showed up many times. This sequence joins TRBV6-5 and TRBJ2-1; D remains unclear. Germline V gene sequence: CDR1 MNHEY, CDR2 SVGAGI. V dropped 7 bases and J dropped 0 bases, with 13 bases sitting between them. The CDR3 has 15 amino acids. The CDR3 DNA follows: TGTGCCAGCAAGAGAGAACGGACCTCCTACAATGAGCAGTTCTTC. It yields the protein CASKRERTSYNEQFF.

Comment on this clonotype: Only one base separates this from a far larger clonotype, so it likely reflects a read error. This chain links TRBV28 with TRBJ2-1; D unclear. Germline CDR1 is MDHEN and CDR2 is SYDVKM. V gave up 2 bases and J gave up 10 bases, with 9 bases separating them. This CDR3 has 12 amino acids. The CDR3 region is CASSLRPKEQFF. CDR3 sequence (DNA): TGTGCCAGCAGTTTACGCCCGAAAGAGCAGTTCTTC.

There are many counts of this clonotype. The chain employs TRBV4-1 and TRBJ2-2, with a possible D match to TRBD1 (5 bases). This CDR3 comprises 17 residues. Germline CDR1 and CDR2: MGHRA and YSYEKL. The V end was cut by 6 bases, the J end by 1 base, with 18 bases between. CDR3 sequence reads: CASSPHFPDRNTGELFF. In DNA, the CDR3 is TGCGCCAGCAGTCCCCACTTTCCTGACAGGAACACCGGGGAGCTGTTTTTT.

The J gene is TRBJ2-3, the V gene TRBV5-4; TRBD2 agrees at 10 bases. The germline V gene has CDR1 SGHNT and CDR2 YYREEE (reference sequence). This CDR3 has 17 amino acids. The V segment lost 4 bases and the J segment 5 bases; nucleotides outside the gene matches: 13. The CDR3 reads CASSDRTSGTRGDTQYF. CDR3 sequence (DNA): TGTGCCAGCAGCGATCGTACTAGCGGGACCAGGGGAGATACGCAGTATTTT.

This clonotype was detected many times. The J gene is TRBJ2-3, the V gene TRBV5-1; 15 positions agree with TRBD2. Germline lookup yields CDR1 SGHRS and CDR2 YFSETQ. Trimming took 3 bases from V and 0 from J; bases not matched to a gene: 8. CDR3 length: 19 amino acids. The CDR3 is CASSSGLAGGTTSTDTQYF. The CDR3 coding sequence is TGCGCCAGCAGCTCAGGACTAGCGGGAGGGACGACTAGCACAGATACGCAGTATTTT.

In this sample, this clonotype turned up many times. This rearrangement joins TRBV5-1 to TRBJ2-2; the D gene is possibly TRBD1 (6 bases). CDR3 length: 18 amino acids. Germline V CDR1 and CDR2: SGHRS, YFSETQ. The V end lost 1 base, the J end lost 1 base, and 17 bases lay between the germline ends. CDR3 sequence: CASSLIPAGAGNTGELFF. In DNA form, the CDR3 reads TGCGCCAGCAGCTTGATCCCCGCAGGGGCAGGGAACACCGGGGAGCTGTTTTTT. Full variable domain (outside the CDR3, taken from reference TRBV5-1 and TRBJ2-2): KAGVTQTPRYLIKTRGQQVTLSCSPISGHRSVSWYQQTPGQGLQFLFEYFSETQRNKGNFPGRFSGRQFSNSRSEMNVSTLELGDSALYLCASSLIPAGAGNTGELFFGEGSRLTVL.

This clonotype was counted ten times or more. J is TRBJ2-5 and V is TRBV10-3, with TRBD2 identical over 8 bases. Trimming removed 4 bases from V and 4 bases from J; junction bases left unmatched: 8. In germline, CDR1 is ENHRY, CDR2 SYGVKD. The length of the CDR3 is 15 residues. The CDR3 DNA reads as TGTGCCATCAGTGGGGCAGCGGGAGTCGTAGAGACCCAGTACTTC. This codes for CAISGAAGVVETQYF.